This record looks at one T cell receptor beta chain sequence and its context. CDR3 size: 13 residues. With V trimmed by 3 bases and J by 8 bases, 6 bases remained unmatched. Germline V gene data show CDR1 as SGHNT and CDR2 as YYREEE (reference sequence). This specimen belongs to a study of beta chain features in type 1 diabetes. Every bit of the isolated RNA underwent reverse transcription, so sequencing read expressed TCRB transcripts. Sequenced by immunoSEQ multiplex PCR; TCRdb stores in-frame clones only, minus some. The table includes some 400,000 clones, around 16% detected once. The sequenced sample consisted of naive CD4+ T cells from blood. The J gene is TRBJ1-2, the V gene TRBV5-4; 8 bases agree with TRBD1. This receptor was taken from a woman aged 18-30 years in good health. For the CDR3, the DNA is TGTGCCAGCAGCTCGGACAGGGCCCAGGGCTACACCTTC. This encodes CASSSDRAQGYTF.